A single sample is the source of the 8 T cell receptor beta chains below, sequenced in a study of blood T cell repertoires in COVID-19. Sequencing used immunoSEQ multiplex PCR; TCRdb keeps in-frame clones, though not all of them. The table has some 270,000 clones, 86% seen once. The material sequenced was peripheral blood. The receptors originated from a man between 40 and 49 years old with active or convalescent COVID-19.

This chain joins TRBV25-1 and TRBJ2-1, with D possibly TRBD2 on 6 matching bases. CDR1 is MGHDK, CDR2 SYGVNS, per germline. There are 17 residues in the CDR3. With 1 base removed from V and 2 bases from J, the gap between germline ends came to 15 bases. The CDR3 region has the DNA TGTGCCAGCAGTGAATCGTCCAGCGGGCCTACCTACAATGAGCAGTTCTTC. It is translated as CASSESSSGPTYNEQFF.

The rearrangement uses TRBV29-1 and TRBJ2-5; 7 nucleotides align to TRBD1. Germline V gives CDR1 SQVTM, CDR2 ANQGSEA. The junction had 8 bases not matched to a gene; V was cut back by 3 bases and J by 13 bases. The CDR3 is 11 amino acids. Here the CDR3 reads CSVESTGFRYF. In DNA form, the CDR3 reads TGCAGCGTTGAGTCGACAGGGTTCAGGTACTTC.

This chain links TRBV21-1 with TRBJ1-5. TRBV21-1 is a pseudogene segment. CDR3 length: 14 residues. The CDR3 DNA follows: TGTGCCAGCAGCATAACGGGGGGAAATCAGCCCCAGCATTTT. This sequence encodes CASSITGGNQPQHF.

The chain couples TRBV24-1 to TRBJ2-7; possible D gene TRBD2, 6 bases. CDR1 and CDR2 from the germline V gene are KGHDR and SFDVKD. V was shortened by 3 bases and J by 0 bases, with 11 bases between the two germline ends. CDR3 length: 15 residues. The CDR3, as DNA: TGTGCCACCAGTGATCCCCGGGACTCCTCCTACGAGCAGTACTTC. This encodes CATSDPRDSSYEQYF.

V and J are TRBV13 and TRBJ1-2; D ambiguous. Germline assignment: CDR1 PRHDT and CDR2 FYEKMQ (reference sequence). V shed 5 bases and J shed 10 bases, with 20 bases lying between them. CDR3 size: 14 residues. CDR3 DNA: TGTGCCAGCAGCCTAGATAGAGCTCGAAGAGACTACACCTTC. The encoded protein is CASSLDRARRDYTF.

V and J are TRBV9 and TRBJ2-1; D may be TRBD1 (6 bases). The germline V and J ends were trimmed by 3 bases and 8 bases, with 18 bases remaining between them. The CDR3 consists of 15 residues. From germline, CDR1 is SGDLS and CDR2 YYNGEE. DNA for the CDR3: TGTGCCAGCAGCGCCGTCGACAGGACCCGGGATGAGCAGTTCTTC. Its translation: CASSAVDRTRDEQFF.

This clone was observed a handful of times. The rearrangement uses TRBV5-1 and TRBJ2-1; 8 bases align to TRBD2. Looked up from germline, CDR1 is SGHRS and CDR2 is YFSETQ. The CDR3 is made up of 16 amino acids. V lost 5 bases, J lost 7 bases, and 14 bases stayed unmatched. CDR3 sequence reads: CASSRARLALGNEQFF. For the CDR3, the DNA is TGCGCCAGCAGTCGTGCTAGACTAGCGCTAGGTAATGAGCAGTTCTTC.

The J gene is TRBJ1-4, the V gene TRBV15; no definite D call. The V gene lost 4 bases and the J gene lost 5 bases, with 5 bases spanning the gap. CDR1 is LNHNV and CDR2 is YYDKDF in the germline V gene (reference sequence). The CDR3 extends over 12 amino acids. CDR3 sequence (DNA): TGTGCCACCAGCAAGAGGAATGAAAAACTGTTTTTT. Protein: CATSKRNEKLFF.